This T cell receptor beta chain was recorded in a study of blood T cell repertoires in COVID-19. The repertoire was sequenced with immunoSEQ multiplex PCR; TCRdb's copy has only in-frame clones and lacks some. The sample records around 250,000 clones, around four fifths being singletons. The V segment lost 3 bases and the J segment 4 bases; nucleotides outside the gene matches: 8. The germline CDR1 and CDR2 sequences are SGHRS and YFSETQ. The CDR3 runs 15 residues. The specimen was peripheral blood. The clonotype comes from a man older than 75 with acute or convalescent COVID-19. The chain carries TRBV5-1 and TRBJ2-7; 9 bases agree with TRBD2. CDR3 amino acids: CASSWDGTSIYEQYF. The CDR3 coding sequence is TGCGCCAGCAGCTGGGATGGGACTAGCATTTACGAGCAGTACTTC.